The 32 T cell receptor beta chains listed next were all sequenced from one sample in a study of CD8+ T cells in alopecia areata. As for treatment: oral pan-JAK inhibitor, 5-10 mg twice daily. In each case, RNA was isolated and then reverse transcribed into cDNA as the sequencing template. Some clones are missing from TCRdb's copy, which holds only in-frame ones; the method was immunoSEQ multiplex PCR. The sample includes about 110,000 clones, around 84% of them seen just once. The sample consisted of CD8+ T cells sorted from blood, taken at week 24, from a patient treated with tofacitinib. Every receptor here comes from a human donor with alopecia areata.

The sample holds a few counts of this clone. The chain combines TRBV29-1 with TRBJ1-4; the D gene is possibly TRBD1 (5 bases). The CDR3 is made up of 14 amino acids. The germline V gene has CDR1 SQVTM and CDR2 ANQGSEA. Trimming took off 4 bases at V and 7 bases at J, with 16 bases between the two ends. CDR3 DNA sequence: TGCAGCGTTGCCGTCAGGGAGGAGGGTGAAAAACTGTTTTTT. Encoded protein: CSVAVREEGEKLFF.

J is TRBJ1-5 and V is TRBV4-2; D not resolved. Germline CDR1 LGHNA, CDR2 YNFKEQ. V was trimmed by 1 base and J by 1 base, leaving 2 bases between them. The CDR3 consists of 13 residues. The CDR3 reads CASSQVSNQPQHF. As DNA, the CDR3 is TGTGCCAGCAGCCAAGTCAGCAATCAGCCCCAGCATTTT.

The genes are TRBV18 and TRBJ2-7; 10 nucleotides agree with TRBD1. V shed 0 bases, J shed 6 bases, and the junction held 2 bases outside the gene matches. Per germline, CDR1 KGHSH and CDR2 LQKENI. CDR3 length: 14 residues. The CDR3 nucleotides read TGTGCCAGCTCACCACCGGGACAGGGGACCGAGCAGTACTTC. Its protein product is CASSPPGQGTEQYF.

The chain combines TRBV10-3 with TRBJ2-7; a possible D gene is TRBD1 (6 bases). Trimming took 6 bases from V and 2 from J, leaving 8 bases between them. CDR3 length: 12 amino acids. CDR1 is ENHRY, CDR2 SYGVKD, per germline. The CDR3 DNA follows: TGTGCCATCAGAGAGGGGGCCTACGAGCAGTACTTC. Protein product: CAIREGAYEQYF.

The chain combines TRBV5-1 with TRBJ2-5, with no clear D. CDR1 and CDR2 (germline): SGHRS, YFSETQ. The CDR3 is made up of 15 amino acids. Trimming removed 2 bases at V and 2 bases at J, with 13 bases between. The CDR3 DNA reads TGCGCCAGCAGCTTTTCCGCCGGATCTCAAGAGACCCAGTACTTC. Its protein product is CASSFSAGSQETQYF. Using reference TRBV5-1 and TRBJ2-5 for the parts outside the CDR3, the full variable domain is KAGVTQTPRYLIKTRGQQVTLSCSPISGHRSVSWYQQTPGQGLQFLFEYFSETQRNKGNFPGRFSGRQFSNSRSEMNVSTLELGDSALYLCASSFSAGSQETQYFGPGTRLLVL.

The genes are TRBV6-1 and TRBJ1-2; D possibly corresponds to TRBD1 (5 bases). The CDR3 sequence is 15 residues long. Germline CDR1 MNHNS, CDR2 SASEGT. Trimming removed 6 bases at V and 8 bases at J, with 22 bases between. For the CDR3, the DNA is TGTGCCAGCAGCTACCGGGACCCCAAGGCGATGGGCTACACCTTC. It is translated as CASSYRDPKAMGYTF.

This rearrangement joins TRBV27 to TRBJ2-5; unclear D gene. CDR3 length: 15 residues. Trimming cost V 5 bases and J 3 bases, with 16 bases left between them. Germline CDR1 MNHEY, CDR2 SMNVEV (reference sequence). CDR3 nucleotides: TGTGCCAGCAGTCCAAGTGAGAGGCGTAAAGAGACCCAGTACTTC. Protein product: CASSPSERRKETQYF.

J is TRBJ2-7 and V is TRBV29-1; D is possibly TRBD2 (6 bases). V was clipped by 5 bases and J by 2 bases, with 34 bases between them. CDR3 length equals 20 residues. CDR1 is SQVTM and CDR2 is ANQGSEA in the germline V gene. The CDR3 sequence: CSVKGAGVEGRDSIPYEQYF. CDR3 nucleotide sequence: TGCAGCGTTAAAGGAGCCGGCGTTGAAGGCCGGGACTCGATTCCCTACGAGCAGTACTTC.

This clone was counted only a few times. This sequence joins TRBV10-3 and TRBJ2-7; D may match TRBD1 or TRBD2 (5 bases each). The CDR3 has 14 residues. Germline V lookup: CDR1 ENHRY, CDR2 SYGVKD. The V end lost 6 bases, the J end lost 3 bases, and 15 bases lay between the germline ends. The CDR3 DNA follows: TGTGCCATCAGACGGACCCGAGGGGACTACGAGCAGTACTTC. Its protein is CAIRRTRGDYEQYF.

V gene TRBV21-1 combines with J gene TRBJ2-1; TRBD1, the table's D call, lacks a check against the DNA. TRBV21-1 is termed a pseudogene. This CDR3 has 14 residues. CDR3 protein: CASSPGTDYNEQFF. The CDR3, as DNA: TGTGCCAGCAGCCCCGGGACAGACTACAATGAGCAGTTCTTC.

This sequence joins TRBV5-8 and TRBJ2-7; D might be TRBD2 (6 bases). This CDR3 has 14 residues. Trimming removed 1 base at V and 0 bases at J, with 8 bases between. Germline V gives CDR1 SGHTS, CDR2 YDEGEE. The DNA for the CDR3 is TGTGCCAGCAGCTTGCGGGAGAGCTCCTACGAGCAGTACTTC. This sequence encodes CASSLRESSYEQYF.

V and J are TRBV2 and TRBJ2-7; D is perhaps TRBD1 (6 bases). Trimming stripped 1 base from V and 2 bases from J, with 15 bases between. Germline CDR1 SNHLY, CDR2 FYNNEI. This CDR3 has 16 residues. In DNA form, the CDR3 reads TGTGCCAGCAGTGAAGGGTGGACAGCCTTAACCTACGAGCAGTACTTC. Protein product: CASSEGWTALTYEQYF.

The genes are TRBV4-3 and TRBJ2-7, with D possibly matching TRBD1 (5 bases). CDR3 length: 15 residues. Germline V gene sequence: CDR1 LGHNA, CDR2 YSLEER. Trimming took off 3 bases at V and 2 bases at J, with 14 bases between the two ends. DNA of the CDR3: TGCGCCAGCAGCCAGGAACTACAAGGGGCCTACGAGCAGTACTTC. Its translation: CASSQELQGAYEQYF.

The chain uses TRBV2 and TRBJ2-1, with D possibly matching TRBD2 (6 bases). The CDR3 covers 15 residues. Trimming shortened V by 7 bases and J by 3 bases, and 16 bases separated the two germline ends. Germline CDR1 is SNHLY and CDR2 is FYNNEI. The chain's CDR3 is CASKEGGADYNEQFF. CDR3 DNA sequence: TGTGCCAGCAAAGAGGGCGGGGCCGACTACAATGAGCAGTTCTTC. The complete variable domain, with remaining parts taken from reference TRBV2 and TRBJ2-1, reads EPEVTQTPSHQVTQMGQEVILRCVPISNHLYFYWYRQILGQKVEFLVSFYNNEISEKSEIFDDQFSVERPDGSNFTLKIRSTKLEDSAMYFCASKEGGADYNEQFFGPGTRLTVL.

The chain recombines TRBV4-2 with TRBJ2-7; 10 bases align to TRBD2. After removal of 0 bases from V and 2 bases from J, the junction contained 4 bases not matched to a gene. The CDR3 sequence is 16 residues long. CDR1 LGHNA and CDR2 YNFKEQ come from the germline V gene. The CDR3 region has the DNA TGTGCCAGCAGCCAAGAACTAGCGGGGACAGCCTACGAGCAGTACTTC. This encodes CASSQELAGTAYEQYF.

The CDR3 reads CASSQDRGGSYEQYF. CDR3 coding DNA: TGCGCCAGCAGCCAAGATCGGGGGGGATCCTACGAGCAGTACTTC. The rearrangement joins TRBV4-3 to TRBJ2-7, with TRBD2 matching over 8 bases. The V segment lost 0 bases and the J segment 1 base; nucleotides outside the gene matches: 2. This CDR3 has 15 residues. The V gene's germline CDR1 is LGHNA and CDR2 YSLEER.

The chain has TRBV2 and TRBJ2-1; 8 bases line up with TRBD1. CDR1 is SNHLY and CDR2 is FYNNEI in the germline V gene. This CDR3 has 15 residues. J lost 9 bases, V lost 7 bases, and 14 bases had no gene match. The CDR3 DNA sequence: TGTGCCAGCACTACTATGGACAGGGATCGAGGTGAGCAGTTCTTC. Translating it yields CASTTMDRDRGEQFF.

For the CDR3, the DNA is TGTGCCAGCAGCCCCACCCGGCGGGGGGCTACCTACGAGCAGTACTTC. Encoded protein: CASSPTRRGATYEQYF. This chain joins TRBV7-8 and TRBJ2-7, with 8 bases lining up with TRBD2. With V trimmed by 5 bases and J by 2 bases, 11 bases remained unmatched. CDR3 length equals 16 residues. CDR1 and CDR2 (germline): SGHVS, FQNEAQ.

This chain joins TRBV14 and TRBJ1-6, with unresolved D. This CDR3 is built from 15 residues. From germline, CDR1 is SGHDN and CDR2 FVKESK. Trimming removed 1 base at V and 7 bases at J, with 11 bases between. CDR3 DNA: TGTGCCAGCAGCCAAGCGGCAGACAACAATTCACCCCTCCACTTT. It yields the protein CASSQAADNNSPLHF.

The rearrangement links TRBV7-9 to TRBJ1-3; 9 positions agree with TRBD1. The CDR3 contains 17 residues. V shed 4 bases and J 0 bases; nucleotides not matched to a gene: 7. In germline, CDR1 is SEHNR, CDR2 FQNEAQ (reference sequence). Written as DNA, the CDR3 is TGTGCCAGCAGCTCTGGGACAGGGCGGGTCTCTGGAAACACCATATATTTT. It is translated as CASSSGTGRVSGNTIYF.

The genes are TRBV11-3 and TRBJ2-2; D possibly corresponds to TRBD1 (6 bases). The ends were cut back, 5 bases at V and 4 bases at J, with 11 bases in the middle. The CDR3 has 14 residues. In germline, CDR1 is SGHNT, CDR2 YENEEA. The CDR3 DNA sequence: TGTGCCAGCAGCCCCCGGACAGTCACCGGGGAGCTGTTTTTT. Translating it yields CASSPRTVTGELFF.

The gene calls are TRBV5-1 and TRBJ2-7; D assignment may be TRBD1 or TRBD2 (5 bases each). The CDR3 spans 12 residues. CDR1 is SGHRS, CDR2 YFSETQ, per germline. V was clipped by 2 bases and J by 5 bases, with 8 bases between them. The CDR3 DNA reads TGCGCCAGCAGCTTTGGGGGTCACGAGCAGTACTTC. It specifies CASSFGGHEQYF.

The chain joins TRBV18 to TRBJ2-1; D is unclear. Trimming cost V 5 bases and J 8 bases, with 16 bases left between them. The CDR3 sequence is 14 residues long. Germline V lookup: CDR1 KGHSH, CDR2 LQKENI. This chain's CDR3 is CASSERKGTDEQFF. The CDR3 region has the DNA TGTGCCAGCTCAGAACGTAAGGGTACCGATGAGCAGTTCTTC.

CDR3 amino acids: CASSQTGLYGYTF. CDR3 bases: TGTGCCAGCAGCCAAACAGGGCTCTATGGCTACACCTTC. J is TRBJ1-2 and V is TRBV14; the D gene is possibly TRBD1 (6 bases). The length of the CDR3 is 13 residues. Germline CDR1 reads SGHDN; CDR2 reads FVKESK. Trimming shortened V by 2 bases and J by 4 bases, and 8 bases separated the two germline ends.

The chain combines TRBV29-1 with TRBJ2-5; D possibly corresponds to TRBD2 (6 bases). The CDR3 sequence is 19 residues long. V was shortened by 4 bases and J by 3 bases, with 30 bases between the two germline ends. Germline V gives CDR1 SQVTM, CDR2 ANQGSEA. CDR3 protein: CSVAGLWTARDSWKETQYF. CDR3 DNA: TGCAGCGTTGCTGGTTTGTGGACTGCCCGGGACTCCTGGAAAGAGACCCAGTACTTC.

This rearrangement joins TRBV7-9 to TRBJ2-5, with TRBD2 identical over 8 bases. J lost 2 bases, V lost 5 bases, and 4 bases had no gene match. This CDR3 has 14 residues. The germline V gene has CDR1 SEHNR and CDR2 FQNEAQ (reference sequence). The CDR3 nucleotides are TGTGCCAGCAGCATCGCGGGAGGTCAAGAGACCCAGTACTTC. Translating it yields CASSIAGGQETQYF.

The V and J genes are TRBV13 and TRBJ2-7; 7 bases are shared with TRBD1. The CDR3 loop spans 15 amino acids. The ends lost 4 bases at V and 0 bases at J; junction bases unmatched: 6. The germline CDR1 and CDR2 sequences are PRHDT and FYEKMQ (reference sequence). DNA of the CDR3: TGTGCCAGCAGCTCCGGGACAGTCAGCTCCTACGAGCAGTACTTC. Its protein is CASSSGTVSSYEQYF. The whole variable domain, remainder taken from reference TRBV13 and TRBJ2-7, is AAGVIQSPRHLIKEKRETATLKCYPIPRHDTVYWYQQGPGQDPQFLISFYEKMQSDKGSIPDRFSAQQFSDYHSELNMSSLELGDSALYFCASSSGTVSSYEQYFGPGTRLTVT.

This clone showed up just a few times. The chain joins TRBV5-1 to TRBJ2-7, with 8 bases identical to TRBD2. This CDR3 is built from 18 residues. V shed 0 bases and J 0 bases; nucleotides not matched to a gene: 11. Germline V gene sequence: CDR1 SGHRS, CDR2 YFSETQ. The CDR3 here is CASSLADLSGASSYEQYF. The CDR3 DNA reads as TGCGCCAGCAGCTTGGCGGACCTTAGCGGGGCAAGCTCCTACGAGCAGTACTTC.

The chain links TRBV27 to TRBJ1-2, with D unresolved. The V and J ends lost 4 bases and 8 bases respectively, with 20 bases between them. This CDR3 comprises 15 residues. The germline gives CDR1 MNHEY, CDR2 SMNVEV (reference sequence). The CDR3 bases are TGTGCCAGCAGTTATGGAACTGCTCCGGGAGTCGGCTACACCTTC. Its translation is CASSYGTAPGVGYTF.

The chain combines TRBV11-2 with TRBJ2-7; the D is unclear. The germline V and J ends were trimmed by 0 bases and 2 bases, with 5 bases remaining between them. The germline CDR1 and CDR2 sequences are SGHAT and FQNNGV. The CDR3 contains 13 residues. This CDR3 is CASSLDVTYEQYF. In DNA form, the CDR3 reads TGTGCCAGCAGCTTAGACGTGACCTACGAGCAGTACTTC. Using reference TRBV11-2 and TRBJ2-7 for the parts outside the CDR3, the full variable domain is EAGVAQSPRYKIIEKRQSVAFWCNPISGHATLYWYQQILGQGPKLLIQFQNNGVVDDSQLPKDRFSAERLKGVDSTLKIQPAKLEDSAVYLCASSLDVTYEQYFGPGTRLTVT.

This chain uses TRBV14 with TRBJ2-2, with D tentatively TRBD1 (5 bases). The CDR3 spans 15 residues. Germline loops: CDR1 SGHDN, CDR2 FVKESK. Trimming left V 2 bases short and J 6 bases short, with 13 bases between. The CDR3 loop is CASSQFWGTAGELFF. The CDR3 nucleotides read TGTGCCAGCAGCCAATTCTGGGGCACCGCCGGGGAGCTGTTTTTT.

V is TRBV30 and J is TRBJ2-7; D call uncertain. Trimming removed 2 bases from V and 3 bases from J, with 14 bases in between. Germline V gene data show CDR1 as GTSNPN and CDR2 as SVGIG (reference sequence). CDR3 length equals 14 residues. CDR3: CAWSTRTLFYEQYF. The DNA for the CDR3 is TGTGCCTGGAGTACCCGGACCCTATTCTACGAGCAGTACTTC.